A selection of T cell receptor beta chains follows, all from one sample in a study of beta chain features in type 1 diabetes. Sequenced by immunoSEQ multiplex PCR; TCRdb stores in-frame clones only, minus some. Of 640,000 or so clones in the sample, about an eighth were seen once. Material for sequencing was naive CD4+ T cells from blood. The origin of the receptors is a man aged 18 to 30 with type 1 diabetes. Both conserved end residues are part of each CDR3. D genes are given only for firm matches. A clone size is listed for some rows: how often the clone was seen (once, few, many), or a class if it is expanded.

cdr3_nt: TGTGCCGGAGCTAAGAAAGGATTCTACGAGCAGTACTTC; cdr3_aa: CAGAKKGFYEQYF; j_call: TRBJ2-7; d_call: .; clone_size: .; v_call: TRBV2
cdr3_nt: TGTGCCAGCAGCTTGGACGGATTCAATGAAAAACTGTTTTTT; cdr3_aa: CASSLDGFNEKLFF; j_call: TRBJ1-4; d_call: .; clone_size: .; v_call: TRBV13
cdr3_nt: TGTGCCAGCAGTATCGGGACAGCCGGGGGAACTAATGAAAAACTGTTTTTT; cdr3_aa: CASSIGTAGGTNEKLFF; j_call: TRBJ1-4; d_call: TRBD1; clone_size: .; v_call: TRBV28
cdr3_nt: TGCGCCAGCAGCCCAAGGACAGCCATGTTAAGTTCTGGGGCCAACGTCCTGACTTTC; cdr3_aa: CASSPRTAMLSSGANVLTF; j_call: TRBJ2-6; d_call: .; clone_size: few; v_call: TRBV4-1
cdr3_nt: TGTGCCAGCAGTGAAGGTGAGGGACTATACACCTTC; cdr3_aa: CASSEGEGLYTF; j_call: TRBJ1-2; d_call: .; clone_size: .; v_call: TRBV2
cdr3_nt: TGCAGTGCTAGCGCTCCTTATGGCTACACCTTC; cdr3_aa: CSASAPYGYTF; j_call: TRBJ1-2; d_call: .; clone_size: few; v_call: TRBV20-1
cdr3_nt: TGTGCCAGCATGGACCTCAATACGCAGTATTTT; cdr3_aa: CASMDLNTQYF; j_call: TRBJ2-3; d_call: .; clone_size: few; v_call: TRBV2
cdr3_nt: TGTGCCTGGAGTAGATGGGGGGATCCCTCCTGGCAGCCCCAGCATTTT; cdr3_aa: CAWSRWGDPSWQPQHF; j_call: TRBJ1-5; d_call: .; clone_size: few; v_call: TRBV30
cdr3_nt: TGTGCCAGCAGCTTAGGAGGGGGCAGCAATCAGCCCCAGCATTTT; cdr3_aa: CASSLGGGSNQPQHF; j_call: TRBJ1-5; d_call: TRBD1; clone_size: few; v_call: TRBV7-2
cdr3_nt: TGTGCCTCCCGACCCCGCGGGAACACTGAAGCTTTCTTT; cdr3_aa: CASRPRGNTEAFF; j_call: TRBJ1-1; d_call: .; clone_size: few; v_call: TRBV30
cdr3_nt: TGTGCCAGCTCACTTCTGAACACCGGGGAGCTGTTTTTT; cdr3_aa: CASSLLNTGELFF; j_call: TRBJ2-2; d_call: .; clone_size: .; v_call: TRBV18
cdr3_nt: TGCAGCGTTGAGCCCGGCAGGGGGCGTGCTGGCTACACCTTC; cdr3_aa: CSVEPGRGRAGYTF; j_call: TRBJ1-2; d_call: TRBD1; clone_size: .; v_call: TRBV29-1
cdr3_nt: TGCGCCAGCAGCTTGGTCGGGACAGAAGACAATGAGCAGTTCTTC; cdr3_aa: CASSLVGTEDNEQFF; j_call: TRBJ2-1; d_call: TRBD1; clone_size: .; v_call: TRBV5-1
cdr3_nt: TGTGCCAGCAGCGTAGGGGTCTCGAGCTCCTACAATGAGCAGTTCTTC; cdr3_aa: CASSVGVSSSYNEQFF; j_call: TRBJ2-1; d_call: .; clone_size: .; v_call: TRBV9
cdr3_nt: TGCGCCAGCAGCGACATATGGACGGTAAACTATGGCTACACCTTC; cdr3_aa: CASSDIWTVNYGYTF; j_call: TRBJ1-2; d_call: .; clone_size: .; v_call: TRBV4-1
cdr3_nt: TGTGCCATCAGCCTAGGGGGGGAAGAGACCCAGTACTTC; cdr3_aa: CAISLGGEETQYF; j_call: TRBJ2-5; d_call: .; clone_size: few; v_call: TRBV10-3
cdr3_nt: TGCGCCAGCAGCCGCCAATCAGGGGACTCTGGAAACACCATATATTTT; cdr3_aa: CASSRQSGDSGNTIYF; j_call: TRBJ1-3; d_call: .; clone_size: .; v_call: TRBV4-1
cdr3_nt: TGTGCCAGCAGTGAATGGGGAGGTCGCGAAAAACTGTTTTTT; cdr3_aa: CASSEWGGREKLFF; j_call: TRBJ1-4; d_call: .; clone_size: .; v_call: TRBV6-1
cdr3_nt: TGTGCCAGCAGTGCCCCCGGCGGGCCGGTAGCCAAAAACATTCAGTACTTC; cdr3_aa: CASSAPGGPVAKNIQYF; j_call: TRBJ2-4; d_call: .; clone_size: .; v_call: TRBV28
cdr3_nt: TGTGCCAGCAGCCCCAGTCCGAGCCTTTACAATGAGCAGTTCTTC; cdr3_aa: CASSPSPSLYNEQFF; j_call: TRBJ2-1; d_call: .; clone_size: .; v_call: TRBV7-2
cdr3_nt: TGTGCCAGCAGCCTCAGTATGAACACTGAAGCTTTCTTT; cdr3_aa: CASSLSMNTEAFF; j_call: TRBJ1-1; d_call: .; clone_size: .; v_call: TRBV2
cdr3_nt: TGTGCCAGCAGAAGAGAAACAGGGACTAGCAATCAGCCCCAGCATTTT; cdr3_aa: CASRRETGTSNQPQHF; j_call: TRBJ1-5; d_call: .; clone_size: .; v_call: TRBV27
cdr3_nt: TGTGCCAGCAGCCCTTATAAACTCGACAGGATGAACACTGAAGCTTTCTTT; cdr3_aa: CASSPYKLDRMNTEAFF; j_call: TRBJ1-1; d_call: .; clone_size: few; v_call: TRBV14
cdr3_nt: TGCGCCAGCTTGACAGTAAACTATGGCTACACCTTC; cdr3_aa: CASLTVNYGYTF; j_call: TRBJ1-2; d_call: .; clone_size: .; v_call: TRBV5-1
cdr3_nt: TGTGCCAGCACTTCTGGGAGGACAGATACGCAGTATTTT; cdr3_aa: CASTSGRTDTQYF; j_call: TRBJ2-3; d_call: .; clone_size: .; v_call: TRBV2
cdr3_nt: TGTGCCATCAATAGGGATGGGCAAGAGACCCAGTACTTC; cdr3_aa: CAINRDGQETQYF; j_call: TRBJ2-5; d_call: .; clone_size: once; v_call: TRBV10-3
cdr3_nt: TGTGCCAGCAGCTTAGAGGACAGCCAAGAGACCCAGTACTTC; cdr3_aa: CASSLEDSQETQYF; j_call: TRBJ2-5; d_call: .; clone_size: few; v_call: TRBV11-1
cdr3_nt: TGCAGCGCCTACGGAGCAACTAATGAAAAACTGTTTTTT; cdr3_aa: CSAYGATNEKLFF; j_call: TRBJ1-4; d_call: .; clone_size: few; v_call: TRBV29-1
cdr3_nt: TGTGCCAGCAGCTTGAGAGACAGCGCTTACGAGCAGTACTTC; cdr3_aa: CASSLRDSAYEQYF; j_call: TRBJ2-7; d_call: .; clone_size: few; v_call: TRBV5-5
cdr3_nt: TGTGCCTGGGACAGGGGGCGGAATCAGCCCCAGCATTTT; cdr3_aa: CAWDRGRNQPQHF; j_call: TRBJ1-5; d_call: TRBD1; clone_size: .; v_call: TRBV30
cdr3_nt: TGTGCCAGCAGCTTAACCTCAGAGGCTATTGGCTACACCTTC; cdr3_aa: CASSLTSEAIGYTF; j_call: TRBJ1-2; d_call: .; clone_size: .; v_call: TRBV7-2
cdr3_nt: TGTGCCTGGAGTGTTTCCTACAATGAGCAGTTCTTC; cdr3_aa: CAWSVSYNEQFF; j_call: TRBJ2-1; d_call: .; clone_size: few; v_call: TRBV30
cdr3_nt: TGTGCCAGCAGTTACGACAGGGGTCATTCCGCGGAAAAACTGTTTTTT; cdr3_aa: CASSYDRGHSAEKLFF; j_call: TRBJ1-4; d_call: TRBD1; clone_size: .; v_call: TRBV6-5
cdr3_nt: TGTGCCAGCAGTCCTCAGGGAAATCAGCCCCAGCATTTT; cdr3_aa: CASSPQGNQPQHF; j_call: TRBJ1-5; d_call: .; clone_size: .; v_call: TRBV27
cdr3_nt: TGTGCCAGTAATCGACAGGGTAGTGAAGCTTTCTTT; cdr3_aa: CASNRQGSEAFF; j_call: TRBJ1-1; d_call: TRBD1; clone_size: .; v_call: TRBV19
cdr3_nt: TGCGCCAGCAGCTACGACTTCAACAACAGGGACGGTGGTTCACCCCTCCACTTT; cdr3_aa: CASSYDFNNRDGGSPLHF; j_call: TRBJ1-6; d_call: .; clone_size: .; v_call: TRBV5-1
cdr3_nt: TGCAGCGTTGAAGCACAGCCGAACACTGAAGCTTTCTTT; cdr3_aa: CSVEAQPNTEAFF; j_call: TRBJ1-1; d_call: .; clone_size: .; v_call: TRBV29-1
cdr3_nt: TGTGCCAGCAGCGCACAGGGGCTGGGTGAAAAACTGTTTTTT; cdr3_aa: CASSAQGLGEKLFF; j_call: TRBJ1-4; d_call: TRBD1; clone_size: .; v_call: TRBV9
cdr3_nt: TGTGCCTGGAGTCGGACTAGCGGGGGTACCGGGGAGCTGTTTTTT; cdr3_aa: CAWSRTSGGTGELFF; j_call: TRBJ2-2; d_call: TRBD2; clone_size: few; v_call: TRBV30
cdr3_nt: TGTGCCAGCCACAATCCCAAGACTAGCGGGAGCCCGGATGAGCAGTTCTTC; cdr3_aa: CASHNPKTSGSPDEQFF; j_call: TRBJ2-1; d_call: TRBD2; clone_size: few; v_call: TRBV2
cdr3_nt: TGTGCCAGCAGAGAAGGGGCAGACAATCAGCCCCAGCATTTT; cdr3_aa: CASREGADNQPQHF; j_call: TRBJ1-5; d_call: .; clone_size: .; v_call: TRBV6-1
cdr3_nt: TGCAGCGTTGAAGACGAAGGGCCCTTTGGCACAGATACGCAGTATTTT; cdr3_aa: CSVEDEGPFGTDTQYF; j_call: TRBJ2-3; d_call: .; clone_size: few; v_call: TRBV29-1
cdr3_nt: TGCGCCAGCAGCTTGGGTGCAGGGGAGGGGACTGAAGCTTTCTTT; cdr3_aa: CASSLGAGEGTEAFF; j_call: TRBJ1-1; d_call: .; clone_size: few; v_call: TRBV5-1
cdr3_nt: TGTGCCAGCAGCCCCTGGGGGATGAATGAGCAGTTCTTC; cdr3_aa: CASSPWGMNEQFF; j_call: TRBJ2-1; d_call: .; clone_size: few; v_call: TRBV5-8
cdr3_nt: TGCGCCAGCAGCTTGGTTGGGACGGCCGCCTACGAGCAGTACTTC; cdr3_aa: CASSLVGTAAYEQYF; j_call: TRBJ2-7; d_call: .; clone_size: .; v_call: TRBV5-1
cdr3_nt: TGTGCCAGCAGTTACACGGGACGTAACTATGGCTACACCTTC; cdr3_aa: CASSYTGRNYGYTF; j_call: TRBJ1-2; d_call: .; clone_size: .; v_call: TRBV6-5
cdr3_nt: TGCAGCGTTGACGGGCAGGGGACAACTGAAGCTTTCTTT; cdr3_aa: CSVDGQGTTEAFF; j_call: TRBJ1-1; d_call: .; clone_size: .; v_call: TRBV29-1
cdr3_nt: TGTGCCAGCAGCTCCGGGACAGAAGGACGGCCCCAGCATTTT; cdr3_aa: CASSSGTEGRPQHF; j_call: TRBJ1-5; d_call: TRBD1; clone_size: few; v_call: TRBV7-2